A selection of T cell receptor beta chains follows, all from one sample in a study of early T cells in non-severe SARS-CoV-2 infection. TCRdb re-called the 5' RACE reads through MiXCR, storing one row per CDR3 protein. Of 60,000 or so distinct CDR3 sequences listed, roughly 8.7% are singletons. The input for sequencing was whole blood, taken at baseline. The receptors shown here come from an adult who was a healthcare worker with PCR-confirmed SARS-CoV-2 infection or an uninfected control (not recorded which). Each CDR3 is given with its conserved first and last residue. The D gene is left open where the match is weak. Some rows have no size entry. The others give once, few or many, or a class for an expanded clone.

TRBD2	many	TRBV27	TRBJ2-3	TGTGCCAGCAGCCGGATTAAGCGGGGGGGATTCACAGATACGCAGTATTTT	CASSRIKRGGFTDTQYF
TRBD2	many	TRBV12-3/TRBV12-4	TRBJ2-7	TGTGCCAGCAGTCCCGGATTGCGGGGGGACTACGAGCAGTACTTC	CASSPGLRGDYEQYF
-	few	TRBV7-9	TRBJ2-5	TGTGCCAGCAGCTCCGGTCGGGACACCCAAGAGACCCAGTACTTC	CASSSGRDTQETQYF
-	-	TRBV27	TRBJ2-7	TGTGCCAGCAGACCTACAGGGCACTACGAGCAGTACTTC	CASRPTGHYEQYF
-	-	TRBV6-6	TRBJ1-5	TGTGCCAGCATTTCGGTCAGCAATCAGCCCCAGCATTTT	CASISVSNQPQHF
-	few	TRBV7-6	TRBJ2-3	TGTGCCAGCAGCCAGGGGTCGGTAGGGGATACGCAGTATTTT	CASSQGSVGDTQYF
-	many	TRBV5-1	TRBJ2-2	TGCGCCAGCAGGTCCCCGGGATCACAGACGATTAGCGGGGAGCTGTTTTTT	CASRSPGSQTISGELFF
TRBD1	-	TRBV28	TRBJ2-2	TGTGCCAGCAGTTTATTGGGACAGGGGTCCGGGGAGCTGTTTTTT	CASSLLGQGSGELFF
TRBD2	few	TRBV11-2	TRBJ2-3	TGTGCCAGCAGCCTAGCGGGACTAGGGACAGATACGCAGTATTTT	CASSLAGLGTDTQYF
TRBD2	many	TRBV24-1	TRBJ2-7	TGTGCCACCAGTGACTGGACTAGCGGGGCCATTCACGAGCAGTACTTC	CATSDWTSGAIHEQYF
TRBD1	-	TRBV5-7	TRBJ2-5	TGTGCCAGCAGCCAACAGGGGGCGCATAACAACGAGACCCAGTACTTC	CASSQQGAHNNETQYF
-	many	TRBV7-2	TRBJ2-7	TGTGCCAGCAGCTTAGCTAGCGGTAGCTCCTACGAGCAGTACTTC	CASSLASGSSYEQYF
-	many	TRBV29-1	TRBJ2-7	TGCAGCGCCCTCCCCGTCGAGGGAACCTACGAGCAGTACTTC	CSALPVEGTYEQYF
-	-	TRBV11-2	TRBJ2-7	TGTGCCAGCAGCTTAACCGGCAGACCCTACGAGCAGTACTTC	CASSLTGRPYEQYF
-	-	TRBV12-5	TRBJ2-1	TGTGCTAGTGGTGACCTTGCAGGGGAGCAGTTCTTC	CASGDLAGEQFF
-	many	TRBV9	TRBJ2-1	TGTGCCAGCAGCGTAGGTATAGCGCTCCGGGATGAGCAGTTCTTC	CASSVGIALRDEQFF
-	-	TRBV28	TRBJ2-7	TGTGCCAGCAGTTTTTCGGGGAATTCTTACGAGCAGTACTTC	CASSFSGNSYEQYF
TRBD1	-	TRBV5-4	TRBJ1-6	TGTGCCAGCAGCTTGGATGGGACAGGGGCCGCTTCACCCCTCCACTTT	CASSLDGTGAASPLHF
-	few	TRBV10-1	TRBJ2-1	TGCGCCAGCAGTGAGCTCCGAGGCAATGAGCAGTTCTTC	CASSELRGNEQFF
TRBD2	many	TRBV4-1	TRBJ2-7	TGCGCCAGCAGCCAGGGAGGACTAGCGGGTTCCTACGAGCAGTACTTC	CASSQGGLAGSYEQYF
-	-	TRBV5-5	TRBJ2-5	TGTGCCAGCAGCTCCCCGGGACCGAGATTTTTGCAGACCCGGTACTTC	CASSSPGPRFLQTRYF
-	few	TRBV2	TRBJ2-3	TGTGCCAGCAGTGAAACCGCAGATACGCAGTATTTT	CASSETADTQYF